Described below is a single T cell receptor (beta chain) sequence and its context. The CDR3 is 13 residues long. The germline CDR1 and CDR2 sequences are SGHVS and FQNEAQ. Trimming left V 3 bases short and J 7 bases short, with 13 bases between. This sample was taken from a study of blood T cell repertoires in COVID-19. As for the study in general: T cells, B-cell-depleted T cells, or PBMCs supplied cDNA or gDNA.

In the authors' workflow: Amplification of reference gene primers was used by the study to estimate nucleated cell counts. Sequenced by immunoSEQ multiplex PCR; TCRdb stores in-frame clones only, minus some. V and J calls plus clone size are reproduced from that table; the DNA served to infer D and trimming. The sample holds about 270,000 clones, roughly 84% seen once. V is TRBV7-8 and J is TRBJ2-7; a possible D gene is TRBD2 (5 bases). The receptor's source is a woman younger than 35 with acute or convalescent COVID-19. The sequenced sample was peripheral blood. CDR3 nucleotides: TGTGCCAGCAGCTTCCGGCTCTGGGAGGAGCAGTACTTC. It specifies CASSFRLWEEQYF. The full variable domain, completed using reference TRBV7-8 and TRBJ2-7, is GAGVSQSPRYKVAKRGQDVALRCDPISGHVSLFWYQQALGQGPEFLTYFQNEAQLDKSGLPSDRFFAERPEGSVSTLKIQRTQQEDSAVYLCASSFRLWEEQYFGPGTRLTVT.